The next 10 T cell receptor beta chains were all read from a single sample in a study of T cell repertoires and HLA-DP antigens. Their cognate antigens are unknown. The table came from immunoSEQ multiplex PCR; TCRdb's copy has only in-frame clones and leaves some out. The sample consists of approximately 100,000 clones, around nine tenths of them appearing once. Sample: CD4+ T cells from PBMCs. All receptors derive from a man in his fifties in good health and CMV-seronegative.

The sample holds one count of this clone. V and J are TRBV28 and TRBJ2-7, with 8 nucleotides matching TRBD1. The CDR3 totals 13 residues. After removal of 6 bases from V and 7 bases from J, the junction contained 8 bases not matched to a gene. The germline V gene has CDR1 MDHEN and CDR2 SYDVKM. The CDR3 nucleotides are TGTGCCAGCAGGACAGGGGCATGGAGTGAGCAGTACTTC. Residues: CASRTGAWSEQYF.

This clone was detected many times. The chain is built from TRBV6-6 and TRBJ1-2; no definite D call. CDR1 is MNHNY, CDR2 SVGAGI, per germline (reference sequence). The CDR3 sequence is 13 residues long. V dropped 6 bases and J dropped 8 bases, with 16 bases sitting between them. As DNA, the CDR3 is TGTGCCAGCAGCGCACAAGGGATAGGGGGCTACACCTTC. Translation gives CASSAQGIGGYTF.

This rearrangement joins TRBV4-1 to TRBJ2-7; 11 bases agree with TRBD1. Germline CDR1 reads MGHRA; CDR2 reads YSYEKL. Trimming at V came to 4 bases and at J to 4 bases, leaving 9 bases not matched to a gene. CDR3 size: 16 residues. CDR3 sequence (DNA): TGCGCCAGCAGCCGGGGTACCGGGACAGGGGGGTACGAGCAGTACTTC. This sequence encodes CASSRGTGTGGYEQYF.

The chain joins TRBV10-2 to TRBJ2-1; 7 nucleotides align to TRBD1. The CDR3 is made up of 14 amino acids. V dropped 6 bases and J dropped 3; count of bases not matched to a gene: 5. Germline V gene data show CDR1 as WSHSY and CDR2 as SAAADI. CDR3 region: CASRGQLVYNEQFF. CDR3 bases: TGCGCCAGCAGGGGACAGCTCGTCTACAATGAGCAGTTCTTC.

The CDR3 loop is CASTPAGSSTNEKLFF. The CDR3 nucleotides read TGTGCCAGCACCCCGGCGGGAAGCAGTACTAATGAAAAACTGTTTTTT. The rearrangement joins TRBV28 to TRBJ1-4; D not resolved. The germline CDR1 and CDR2 sequences are MDHEN and SYDVKM. This CDR3 has 16 residues. The germline V and J ends were trimmed by 7 bases and 2 bases, with 17 bases remaining between them.

This clone was observed a few times. The chain uses TRBV9 and TRBJ2-1, with D possibly TRBD1 on 6 matching bases. Trimming pared 0 bases from V and 4 bases from J, leaving 14 bases between. Germline V gene data show CDR1 as SGDLS and CDR2 as YYNGEE. This CDR3 is built from 16 residues. The CDR3 loop reads CASSVDTGTQYNEQFF. As DNA, the CDR3 is TGTGCCAGCAGCGTAGATACCGGGACACAATACAATGAGCAGTTCTTC.

V gene TRBV5-4 combines with J gene TRBJ1-3; D is unclear. The CDR3 extends over 16 amino acids. The V gene's germline CDR1 is SGHNT and CDR2 YYREEE (reference sequence). Between the trimmed V and J ends, which lost 0 bases and 4 bases, there was a span of 14 bases. This CDR3 reads CASSLESGLQGNTIYF. CDR3 nucleotide sequence: TGTGCCAGCAGCTTGGAATCTGGCTTACAAGGAAACACCATATATTTT.

The genes are TRBV7-2 and TRBJ1-1; TRBD1 matches at 7 bases. V was clipped by 4 bases and J by 5 bases; unmatched bases: 7. CDR1 and CDR2 (germline): SGHTA, FQGNSA. This CDR3 is 14 amino acids long. CDR3 sequence (DNA): TGTGCCAGCAGCTCCCGGAGGGGGCAAACTGAAGCTTTCTTT. Its translation: CASSSRRGQTEAFF.

The chain uses TRBV30 and TRBJ1-3, with a possible D match to TRBD1 (5 bases). The CDR3 is made up of 14 amino acids. Germline-derived CDR1 and CDR2 are GTSNPN and SVGIG (reference sequence). With 0 bases removed from V and 2 bases from J, the gap between germline ends came to 8 bases. The CDR3 nucleotides are TGTGCCTGGAGTGTAACAGGAGCTGGAAACACCATATATTTT. Amino acid sequence: CAWSVTGAGNTIYF.

The rearrangement joins TRBV28 to TRBJ2-1, with D perhaps matching TRBD2 (7 bases). The CDR3 length is 16 residues. Looked up from germline, CDR1 is MDHEN and CDR2 is SYDVKM. The germline V and J ends were trimmed by 2 bases and 0 bases, with 11 bases remaining between them. CDR3 DNA sequence: TGTGCCAGCAGTTTAGGGGGGGCCAGCTCCTACAATGAGCAGTTCTTC. This gives the protein CASSLGGASSYNEQFF. Based on the CDR3 plus reference TRBV28 and TRBJ2-1, the full variable domain is DVKVTQSSRYLVKRTGEKVFLECVQDMDHENMFWYRQDPGLGLRLIYFSYDVKMKEKGDIPEGYSVSREKKERFSLILESASTNQTSMYLCASSLGGASSYNEQFFGPGTRLTVL.